The 17 T cell receptor beta chains given below trace back to one sample, sequenced in a study of T cells expressing NK-cell markers. TCRdb reprocessed the 5' RACE reads and reports one entry per CDR3 protein, with no DNA. Its table lists some 600,000 distinct CDR3 sequences. The sample consisted of blood T cells: a sorted CD56 or NKG2C T cell subset, CD4+ or CD8+ T cells, or bulk PBMC T cells (not recorded which). The receptors here all came from a young man in good health.

Here the CDR3 reads CASSVLWGQDTQYF. This sequence joins TRBV9 and TRBJ2-3; absent DNA, TCRdb's TRBD1 call cannot be checked. CDR3 length: 14 amino acids. From germline, CDR1 is SGDLS and CDR2 YYNGEE.

V is TRBV7-9 and J is TRBJ2-5; TCRdb selects TRBD1, and the lack of DNA leaves this call unchecked. The CDR3 length is 17 residues. In germline, CDR1 is SEHNR, CDR2 FQNEAQ (reference sequence). The CDR3 region is CASTPWTSATGQETQYF. Full variable domain (rest looked up from reference TRBV7-9 and TRBJ2-5): DTGVSQNPRHKITKRGQNVTFRCDPISEHNRLYWYRQTLGQGPEFLTYFQNEAQLEKSRLLSDRFSAERPKGSFSTLEIQRTEQGDSAMYLCASTPWTSATGQETQYFGPGTRLLVL.

The chain combines TRBV7-8 with TRBJ2-1; TCRdb picks TRBD2, but there is no DNA to check that call. This CDR3 spans 16 amino acids. Germline CDR1 reads SGHVS; CDR2 reads FQNEAQ. The chain's CDR3 is CASSLASGNVYNEQFF.

The chain is built from TRBV7-8 and TRBJ2-4. The length of the CDR3 is 13 residues. Per germline, CDR1 SGHVS and CDR2 FQNEAQ. The CDR3 reads CASSSPDGNIQYF.

This chain connects TRBV18 to TRBJ2-5; TCRdb designates TRBD1, a call that cannot be tested without DNA. This CDR3 comprises 18 residues. Germline assignment: CDR1 KGHSH and CDR2 LQKENI. The CDR3 here is CASSLLPYRDRAQETQYF. The whole variable domain, filled in from reference TRBV18 and TRBJ2-5, reads NAGVMQNPRHLVRRRGQEARLRCSPMKGHSHVYWYRQLPEEGLKFMVYLQKENIIDESGMPKERFSAEFPKEGPSILRIQQVVRGDSAAYFCASSLLPYRDRAQETQYFGPGTRLLVL.

The chain links TRBV27 to TRBJ2-3; the D call of TRBD1 rests on TCRdb alone, since no DNA is present to check it. Germline V gene lookup returns CDR1 MNHEY and CDR2 SMNVEV (reference sequence). CDR3 length: 14 amino acids. The CDR3 here is CATRPGVRPDTQYF.

The CDR3 here is CASSLASSGNEQFF. This chain connects TRBV5-1 to TRBJ2-1; no DNA is available, so the TRBD2 call from TCRdb remains unchecked. There are 14 residues in the CDR3. Looked up from germline, CDR1 is SGHRS and CDR2 is YFSETQ.

J is TRBJ1-6 and V is TRBV5-1. Germline-derived CDR1 and CDR2 are SGHRS and YFSETQ. This CDR3 spans 17 amino acids. The CDR3 loop reads CASSQWKGLGGNSPLHF.

Here the CDR3 reads CASVRDRASGANVLTF. The chain is built from TRBV6-1 and TRBJ2-6; the D gene TCRdb calls, TRBD1, cannot be checked with no DNA. Germline-derived CDR1 and CDR2 are MNHNS and SASEGT. The CDR3 extends over 16 amino acids.

The V gene is TRBV7-8, the J gene TRBJ2-1; TCRdb calls TRBD2, which cannot be checked without DNA. Germline CDR1 is SGHVS and CDR2 is FQNEAQ. The CDR3 length is 16 residues. CDR3 amino acids: CASSLDSGGRAGEQFF.

The chain recombines TRBV7-9 with TRBJ1-1; TCRdb selects TRBD1, and the lack of DNA leaves this call unchecked. The CDR3 contains 17 residues. Germline assignment: CDR1 SEHNR and CDR2 FQNEAQ (reference sequence). The CDR3 protein is CASSLARGALSNTEAFF.

The chain recombines TRBV4-3 with TRBJ2-1; no DNA is available, so the TRBD2 call from TCRdb remains unchecked. This CDR3 has 19 residues. Germline CDR1 is LGHNA and CDR2 is YSLEER. This CDR3 reads CASSQGISGGLRSYNEQFF.

The chain links TRBV7-3 to TRBJ2-5. There are 12 residues in the CDR3. Germline loops: CDR1 SGHTA, CDR2 FQGTGA. The CDR3 here is CASSHIGETQYF.

This chain joins TRBV20-1 and TRBJ2-1; TCRdb outputs TRBD2, but without DNA this stays unchecked. Germline assignment: CDR1 DFQATT and CDR2 SNEGSKA (reference sequence). The CDR3 consists of 17 residues. CDR3 region: CSAGGEGQVGSYNEQFF.

V gene TRBV5-1 combines with J gene TRBJ2-2; TCRdb proposes TRBD1, but this gene call is untestable without DNA. The germline gives CDR1 SGHRS, CDR2 YFSETQ. This CDR3 contains 17 residues. The CDR3 here is CASLAGTPIGNTGELFF.

J is TRBJ2-7 and V is TRBV6-1; TCRdb calls TRBD2, which cannot be checked without DNA. Germline CDR1 and CDR2: MNHNS and SASEGT. This CDR3 comprises 15 residues. Here the CDR3 reads CASSEPGLAGWKQYF.

CDR3 residues: CASSPGGLSTAKNIQYF. The gene calls are TRBV7-2 and TRBJ2-4; TCRdb lists TRBD2, though no DNA is available to test this call. CDR1 and CDR2 (germline): SGHTA, FQGNSA. The CDR3 runs to 17 residues. The complete variable domain, with remaining parts taken from reference TRBV7-2 and TRBJ2-4, reads GAGVSQSPSNKVTEKGKDVELRCDPISGHTALYWYRQSLGQGLEFLIYFQGNSAPDKSGLPSDRFSAERTGGSVSTLTIQRTQQEDSAVYLCASSPGGLSTAKNIQYFGAGTRLSVL.